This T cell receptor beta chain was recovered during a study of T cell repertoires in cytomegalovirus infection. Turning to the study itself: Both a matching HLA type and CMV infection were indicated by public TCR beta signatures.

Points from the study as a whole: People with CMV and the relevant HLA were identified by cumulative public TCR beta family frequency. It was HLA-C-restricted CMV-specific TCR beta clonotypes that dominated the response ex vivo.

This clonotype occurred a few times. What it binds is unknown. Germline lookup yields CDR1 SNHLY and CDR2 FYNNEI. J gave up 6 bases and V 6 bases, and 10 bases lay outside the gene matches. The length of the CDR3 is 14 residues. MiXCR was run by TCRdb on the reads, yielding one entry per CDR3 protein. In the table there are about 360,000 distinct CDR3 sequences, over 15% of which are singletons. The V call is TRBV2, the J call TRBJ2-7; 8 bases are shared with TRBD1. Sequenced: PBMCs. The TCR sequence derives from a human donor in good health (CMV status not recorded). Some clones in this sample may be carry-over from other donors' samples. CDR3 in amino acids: CASRSNRGSGEQYF. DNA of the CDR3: TGTGCCAGCAGGTCCAACAGGGGGAGCGGCGAGCAGTACTTC. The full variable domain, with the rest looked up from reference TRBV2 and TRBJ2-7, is EPEVTQTPSHQVTQMGQEVILRCVPISNHLYFYWYRQILGQKVEFLVSFYNNEISEKSEIFDDQFSVERPDGSNFTLKIRSTKLEDSAMYFCASRSNRGSGEQYFGPGTRLTVT.